This TCR beta chain came from a study of beta chain features in type 1 diabetes. Study results and limitations: The study found moderately but significantly shorter TCRB CDR3s in all four CD4+ subsets of Type 1 diabetes patients.

The study reverse transcribed the entire isolated RNA, so it sequenced expressed TCRB transcripts. This table comes from immunoSEQ multiplex PCR, and its TCRdb copy is limited to in-frame clones, with some not included. Of a few hundred thousand clones listed, roughly an eighth are singletons. Sorted cells reached over 95% purity in every population. This clone was counted between two and nine times. Antigen unknown. V was trimmed by 2 bases and J by 4 bases, leaving 11 bases between them. This CDR3 has 14 amino acids. Germline CDR1 reads SGHTA; CDR2 reads FQGNSA. The V gene is TRBV7-2, the J gene TRBJ1-2, with TRBD1 as a possible D gene (5 bases). Sequences were obtained from naive CD4+ T cells from blood. This clonotype originated in a man in his thirties or forties with type 1 diabetes. CDR3 nucleotides: TGTGCCAGCAGCTTATTCGCGGGGGGCTATGGCTACACCTTC. Amino acids: CASSLFAGGYGYTF.